The 30 T cell receptor beta chains below were found in one sample sequenced in a study of shared clonotypes between healthy human individuals. Using immunoSEQ multiplex PCR, the repertoire was profiled, and TCRdb retains in-frame clones only, with some absent. This table holds just over 2,000,000 clones, 85% to 95% found once. The sequenced material came from naive CD4+ T cells sorted from blood. The subset here: CD45RA+ positively selected. These receptors originate from a man between 18 and 35 years old in good health.

To note about this clone: A junction boundary mismatches the germline segment, possibly from a read error. In the same sample, other DNA sequences code for this CDR3. The gene calls are TRBV7-7 and TRBJ1-5; D unresolved. Germline V gives CDR1 SSHAT, CDR2 FNYEAQ (reference sequence). This CDR3 region has 13 residues. The CDR3 is CASSLGRDQPQHF. CDR3 bases: TGTGCTAGCAGCTTAGGACGGGATCAGCCCCAGCATTTT.

The chain links TRBV7-9 to TRBJ1-1; D is unclear. The germline V gene encodes CDR1 SEHNR and CDR2 FQNEAQ (reference sequence). V was cut by 2 bases and J by 2 bases, with 6 bases left in between. This CDR3 has 13 amino acids. Here the CDR3 DNA reads TGTGCCAGCAGCTTATTGATTAACACTGAAGCTTTCTTT. This codes for CASSLLINTEAFF.

The chain carries TRBV6-5 and TRBJ1-6; no clear D gene. This CDR3 region has 13 residues. The germline V and J ends were trimmed by 4 bases and 7 bases, with 8 bases remaining between them. Germline CDR1 MNHEY, CDR2 SVGAGI. The CDR3 here is CASSSSKNSPLHF. The CDR3, as DNA: TGTGCCAGCAGTTCTTCTAAGAATTCACCCCTCCACTTT.

The chain carries TRBV4-2 and TRBJ2-1; D not resolved. The V gene's germline CDR1 is LGHNA and CDR2 YNFKEQ. V gave up 5 bases and J gave up 6 bases, with 11 bases separating them. CDR3 size: 13 residues. The CDR3 protein is CASSSQTLNEQFF. The CDR3 DNA reads TGTGCCAGCAGCTCCCAGACTCTCAATGAGCAGTTCTTC.

This chain links TRBV28 with TRBJ1-3; perhaps TRBD1 as D (5 bases). V shed 5 bases and J shed 0 bases, with 11 bases lying between them. This CDR3 has 15 residues. From germline, CDR1 is MDHEN and CDR2 SYDVKM. The CDR3, as DNA: TGTGCCAGCAGTCGGGACCGTCGCTCTGGAAACACCATATATTTT. Translated: CASSRDRRSGNTIYF.

This chain connects TRBV2 to TRBJ1-1; D is unclear. The CDR3 spans 11 residues. Trimming cost V 8 bases and J 2 bases, with 6 bases left between them. Germline CDR1 and CDR2: SNHLY and FYNNEI. The CDR3 DNA is TGTGCCAGCTTGTTTAACACTGAAGCTTTCTTT. This codes for CASLFNTEAFF.

The rearrangement joins TRBV18 to TRBJ1-5, with unresolved D. The germline V gene has CDR1 KGHSH and CDR2 LQKENI. The CDR3 consists of 13 residues. Trimming cost V 3 bases and J 5 bases, with 8 bases left between them. CDR3 sequence (DNA): TGTGCCAGCTCACCCGTCAGCGATCAGCCCCAGCATTTT. It yields the protein CASSPVSDQPQHF.

The chain is built from TRBV28 and TRBJ1-1; unclear D gene. Deletions cut 3 bases from V and 1 base from J, with 12 bases between. This CDR3 spans 15 amino acids. Germline-derived CDR1 and CDR2 are MDHEN and SYDVKM. Written as DNA, the CDR3 is TGTGCCAGCAGTTTGAGGGTCGGAGAGAACACTGAAGCTTTCTTT. Translation: CASSLRVGENTEAFF.

V usage is TRBV19 and J usage is TRBJ1-1; the match to TRBD1 covers 9 bases. The V and J ends lost 5 bases and 10 bases, in that order; junction bases with no gene match: 11. The CDR3 length is 14 residues. Germline CDR1 is LNHDA and CDR2 is SQIVND (reference sequence). The CDR3 nucleotides read TGTGCCAGTAGTGTGACAGGGGGTAAAAGTGGAGCTTTCTTT. Translation: CASSVTGGKSGAFF.

The CDR3 nucleotides are TGTGCCAGCAGTGACCTCACCCAGGGCGAGGGCATGAACACTGAAGCTTTCTTT. Its protein is CASSDLTQGEGMNTEAFF. The rearrangement uses TRBV2 and TRBJ1-1; possibly TRBD1 for D (5 bases). The CDR3 spans 18 residues. V was cut by 3 bases and J by 0 bases, with 20 bases left in between. Germline CDR1 and CDR2: SNHLY and FYNNEI.

V is TRBV4-1 and J is TRBJ2-1, with 9 bases that match TRBD2. The CDR3 length is 17 residues. Per germline, CDR1 MGHRA and CDR2 YSYEKL. V shed 6 bases and J 6 bases; nucleotides not matched to a gene: 15. The CDR3 nucleotides read TGCGCCAGCAGTAGTAGGGTAGCGGGAGAGGGAGGCAATGAGCAGTTCTTC. Protein product: CASSSRVAGEGGNEQFF.

V and J are TRBV4-1 and TRBJ2-2; D gene ambiguous. V was shortened by 1 base and J by 6 bases, with 12 bases between the two germline ends. The CDR3 consists of 15 residues. The germline CDR1 and CDR2 sequences are MGHRA and YSYEKL. CDR3 residues: CASSQGPLVPGELFF. CDR3 sequence (DNA): TGCGCCAGCAGCCAAGGACCCCTGGTCCCCGGGGAGCTGTTTTTT.

This chain connects TRBV7-9 to TRBJ1-1, with no clear D. Trimming pared 3 bases from V and 0 bases from J, leaving 8 bases between. CDR1 and CDR2 from the germline V gene are SEHNR and FQNEAQ (reference sequence). The CDR3 sequence is 14 residues long. CDR3 in DNA: TGTGCCAGCAGCTTGATTGGGTTGAACACTGAAGCTTTCTTT. This translates into CASSLIGLNTEAFF.

V usage is TRBV9 and J usage is TRBJ2-3; TRBD2 aligns across 9 bases. V lost 0 bases and J lost 5; bases outside the gene matches: 4. Germline values: CDR1 SGDLS, CDR2 YYNGEE. This CDR3 comprises 15 residues. The CDR3 reads CASSVVGLARDTQYF. Here the CDR3 DNA reads TGTGCCAGCAGCGTAGTGGGACTAGCTAGAGATACGCAGTATTTT. Full variable domain (outside the CDR3, taken from reference TRBV9 and TRBJ2-3): DSGVTQTPKHLITATGQRVTLRCSPRSGDLSVYWYQQSLDQGLQFLIQYYNGEERAKGNILERFSAQQFPDLHSELNLSSLELGDSALYFCASSVVGLARDTQYFGPGTRLTVL.

The rearrangement links TRBV6-6 to TRBJ2-7; 10 nucleotides agree with TRBD2. Germline loops: CDR1 MNHNY, CDR2 SVGAGI (reference sequence). The V gene end was trimmed by 2 bases and the J gene end by 6 bases; junction bases not matched to a gene: 4. The length of the CDR3 is 14 residues. CDR3 sequence: CASSYLLAGVEQYF. The DNA for the CDR3 is TGTGCCAGCAGTTACCTCCTAGCGGGAGTCGAGCAGTACTTC.

The J gene is TRBJ2-7, the V gene TRBV30; 9 bases align to TRBD1. CDR1 is GTSNPN and CDR2 is SVGIG in the germline V gene (reference sequence). The CDR3 totals 13 residues. V dropped 3 bases and J dropped 9; count of bases not matched to a gene: 9. The CDR3 loop reads CAWRTGQGGWQYF. The CDR3, as DNA: TGTGCCTGGAGAACGGGACAGGGCGGTTGGCAGTACTTC.

This chain links TRBV5-5 with TRBJ2-1; a weak D match, TRBD2 (5 bases). Trimming removed 3 bases at V and 7 bases at J, with 11 bases between. Germline CDR1 reads SGHKS; CDR2 reads YYEKEE (reference sequence). CDR3 length: 13 residues. The DNA of the CDR3 is TGTGCCAGCAGCTCGGGTCGGGGTAATGAGCAGTTCTTC. This sequence encodes CASSSGRGNEQFF.

Comments on this clone: In the same sample, other DNA sequences code for this CDR3. This chain links TRBV5-1 with TRBJ1-5, with 7 bases lining up with TRBD1. Germline-derived CDR1 and CDR2 are SGHRS and YFSETQ. The CDR3 consists of 13 residues. V shed 4 bases and J 5 bases; nucleotides not matched to a gene: 3. The CDR3 reads CASSLDRDQPQHF. CDR3 nucleotide sequence: TGCGCCAGCAGCCTAGACAGGGATCAGCCCCAGCATTTT.

CDR3 bases: TGTGCCAGCAGTCCCCTTGGTAGTGCAACTAATGAAAAACTGTTTTTT. Encoded protein: CASSPLGSATNEKLFF. The V and J genes are TRBV28 and TRBJ1-4; the D is unclear. CDR3 length: 16 residues. V was shortened by 5 bases and J by 0 bases, with 13 bases between the two germline ends. The germline CDR1 and CDR2 sequences are MDHEN and SYDVKM.

The chain recombines TRBV7-2 with TRBJ2-7; D is possibly TRBD2 (5 bases). Trimming removed 3 bases at V and 3 bases at J, with 9 bases between. The length of the CDR3 is 13 residues. In germline, CDR1 is SGHTA, CDR2 FQGNSA. The CDR3 coding sequence is TGTGCCAGCAGCTTCGAGCGGTACTACGAGCAGTACTTC. It codes for CASSFERYYEQYF. Combining the CDR3 with reference TRBV7-2 and TRBJ2-7 gives the whole variable domain GAGVSQSPSNKVTEKGKDVELRCDPISGHTALYWYRQSLGQGLEFLIYFQGNSAPDKSGLPSDRFSAERTGGSVSTLTIQRTQQEDSAVYLCASSFERYYEQYFGPGTRLTVT.

The J gene is TRBJ2-2, the V gene TRBV30; 13 bases are a match to TRBD2. The V gene end was trimmed by 2 bases and the J gene end by 4 bases; junction bases not matched to a gene: 4. CDR1 GTSNPN and CDR2 SVGIG come from the germline V gene (reference sequence). The CDR3 consists of 16 residues. The CDR3 region is CAWSPTSGRLTGELFF. DNA of the CDR3: TGTGCCTGGAGTCCGACTAGCGGGAGGCTCACCGGGGAGCTGTTTTTT.

This chain uses TRBV9 with TRBJ2-5; 8 bases map to TRBD1. V shed 3 bases, J shed 5 bases, and the junction held 9 bases outside the gene matches. Looked up from germline, CDR1 is SGDLS and CDR2 is YYNGEE. The CDR3 contains 15 residues. Here the CDR3 DNA reads TGTGCCAGCAGCGCACAGGACAGGGCTTGGGAGACCCAGTACTTC. It translates to CASSAQDRAWETQYF. Supplemented by reference TRBV9 and TRBJ2-5, the full variable domain reads DSGVTQTPKHLITATGQRVTLRCSPRSGDLSVYWYQQSLDQGLQFLIQYYNGEERAKGNILERFSAQQFPDLHSELNLSSLELGDSALYFCASSAQDRAWETQYFGPGTRLLVL.

V gene TRBV9 combines with J gene TRBJ1-3; D is unclear. The CDR3 extends over 15 amino acids. The V gene's germline CDR1 is SGDLS and CDR2 YYNGEE. V shed 3 bases and J shed 0 bases, with 10 bases lying between them. As DNA, the CDR3 is TGTGCCAGCAGCGGCGACACCAACTCTGGAAACACCATATATTTT. Translation: CASSGDTNSGNTIYF.

The chain uses TRBV14 and TRBJ2-3; D is perhaps TRBD1 (6 bases). Germline V gene sequence: CDR1 SGHDN, CDR2 FVKESK. The CDR3 consists of 16 residues. With 3 bases removed from V and 0 bases from J, the gap between germline ends came to 13 bases. The CDR3 DNA reads TGTGCCAGCAGCCACAGGGGCCCCCGAAGCACAGATACGCAGTATTTT. Protein: CASSHRGPRSTDTQYF.

J is TRBJ2-7 and V is TRBV6-6, with 7 bases that match TRBD2. Germline CDR1 is MNHNY and CDR2 is SVGAGI (reference sequence). V dropped 6 bases and J dropped 0; count of bases not matched to a gene: 8. The CDR3 extends over 15 amino acids. The CDR3 coding sequence is TGTGCCAGCAGCACGACGGGGGGAAGCTCCTACGAGCAGTACTTC. Translated: CASSTTGGSSYEQYF.

The chain combines TRBV5-8 with TRBJ1-6, with D possibly being TRBD1 (5 bases). This CDR3 is 16 amino acids long. Trimming took 2 bases from V and 2 from J, leaving 11 bases between them. Germline CDR1 reads SGHTS; CDR2 reads YDEGEE. CDR3 nucleotide sequence: TGTGCCAGCAGCTTTAGTCAGGGCCCCTATAATTCACCCCTCCACTTT. Protein sequence: CASSFSQGPYNSPLHF.

V gene TRBV10-1 combines with J gene TRBJ1-1, with TRBD1 identical over 9 bases. V was clipped by 4 bases and J by 8 bases; unmatched bases: 5. Looked up from germline, CDR1 is WNHNN and CDR2 is SYGVQD (reference sequence). This CDR3 contains 13 residues. The CDR3 spells CASSGGTGTEAFF. The CDR3 nucleotides read TGCGCCAGCAGTGGGGGGACAGGGACAGAAGCTTTCTTT.

The chain carries TRBV5-8 and TRBJ2-7; either TRBD1 or TRBD2 may supply D (5 bases each). Between the trimmed V and J ends, which lost 4 bases and 3 bases, there was a span of 14 bases. Germline CDR1 reads SGHTS; CDR2 reads YDEGEE. The CDR3 has 14 amino acids. The CDR3 DNA reads TGTGCCAGCAGCGGGGACGGACGTCTCTACGAGCAGTACTTC. It is translated as CASSGDGRLYEQYF.

The chain joins TRBV5-1 to TRBJ2-5; 8 nucleotides agree with TRBD2. The CDR3 sequence is 15 residues long. Germline lookup yields CDR1 SGHRS and CDR2 YFSETQ. J gave up 2 bases and V 4 bases, and 7 bases lay outside the gene matches. In DNA form, the CDR3 reads TGCGCCAGCAGCAACCCGGGGGGGCGGCAAGAGACCCAGTACTTC. Translated, it gives CASSNPGGRQETQYF.

V gene TRBV7-9 combines with J gene TRBJ1-1, with D perhaps TRBD1 (5 bases). Germline V gene lookup returns CDR1 SEHNR and CDR2 FQNEAQ (reference sequence). The CDR3 runs 14 residues. V lost 5 bases, J lost 3 bases, and 13 bases lay in between. The CDR3 loop reads CASSPPGVYTEAFF. The CDR3 coding sequence is TGTGCCAGCAGCCCCCCGGGGGTCTACACTGAAGCTTTCTTT.